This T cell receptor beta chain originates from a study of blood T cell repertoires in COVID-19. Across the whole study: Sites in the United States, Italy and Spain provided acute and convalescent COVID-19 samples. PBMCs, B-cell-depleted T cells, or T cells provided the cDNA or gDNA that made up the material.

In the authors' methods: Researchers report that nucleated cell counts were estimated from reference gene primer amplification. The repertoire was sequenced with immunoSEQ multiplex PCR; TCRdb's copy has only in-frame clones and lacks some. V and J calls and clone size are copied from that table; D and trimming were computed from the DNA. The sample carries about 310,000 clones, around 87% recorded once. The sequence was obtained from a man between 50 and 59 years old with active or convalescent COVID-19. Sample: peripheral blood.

The CDR3 sequence is CASQDRGGNYGYTF. For the CDR3, the DNA is TGTGCCAGCCAGGACAGGGGCGGTAACTATGGCTACACCTTC. The V call is TRBV6-5, the J call TRBJ1-2; 9 bases match TRBD1. The CDR3 length is 14 residues. Trimming removed 8 bases from V and 1 base from J; junction bases left unmatched: 5. CDR1 MNHEY and CDR2 SVGAGI come from the germline V gene.